Listed below are T cell receptor beta chains from one sample, sequenced in a study of cytomegalovirus exposure and HLA in healthy donors. This table comes from immunoSEQ multiplex PCR, and its TCRdb copy is limited to in-frame clones, with some not included. The sample consists of 20,000 to 30,000 clones, more than 70% of them appearing once. Sequenced: PBMCs. The receptors here all came from a male donor in good health and CMV-seronegative. The CDR3 runs from the conserved cysteine through the conserved F or W. The D gene is left open where the match is weak. Clone size appears in some rows only: once, few, many, or a class for an expanded clone.

abundance: NA; d_gene: TRBD1; v_gene: TRBV18; j_gene: TRBJ2-5; CDR3nt: TGTGCCAGCTCACCTACCGACAGGGAAGAGACCCAGTACTTC; CDR3aa: CASSPTDREETQYF
abundance: few; d_gene: TRBD2; v_gene: TRBV25-1; j_gene: TRBJ2-1; CDR3nt: TGTGCCAGCAGTGTCAAGGGTTTAGCGGGATCTCATGAGCAGTTCTTC; CDR3aa: CASSVKGLAGSHEQFF
abundance: NA; d_gene: NA; v_gene: TRBV7-6; j_gene: TRBJ2-1; CDR3nt: TGTGCCAGCAGCCCCATAGCGGTGAGCTCCTACAATGAGCAGTTCTTC; CDR3aa: CASSPIAVSSYNEQFF
abundance: NA; d_gene: TRBD1; v_gene: TRBV7-3; j_gene: TRBJ1-2; CDR3nt: TGTGCCAGCAGCTTAACCGGACAGGCGAATGGCTACACCTTC; CDR3aa: CASSLTGQANGYTF
abundance: few; d_gene: NA; v_gene: TRBV10-1; j_gene: TRBJ1-6; CDR3nt: TGCGCCAGCAGCGGGAAGCAGTTATCCTATAATTCACCCCTCCACTTT; CDR3aa: CASSGKQLSYNSPLHF
abundance: NA; d_gene: TRBD2; v_gene: TRBV7-2; j_gene: TRBJ2-7; CDR3nt: TGTGCCAGCAGCTTAACTGGCGGGAGGGTTTACGAGCAGTACTTC; CDR3aa: CASSLTGGRVYEQYF
abundance: NA; d_gene: TRBD2; v_gene: TRBV4-3; j_gene: TRBJ2-2; CDR3nt: TGCGCCAGCAGCCAAGATCACGGACTAGCGGGCCGAACCGGGGAGCTGTTTTTT; CDR3aa: CASSQDHGLAGRTGELFF
abundance: few; d_gene: TRBD1; v_gene: TRBV4-3; j_gene: TRBJ1-1; CDR3nt: TGCGCCAGCAGCCAAGAAGGGGACAGACGCACTGAAGCTTTCTTT; CDR3aa: CASSQEGDRRTEAFF
abundance: NA; d_gene: NA; v_gene: TRBV19; j_gene: TRBJ2-2; CDR3nt: TGTGCCAGTACCGTCACAGGGTCTCATCCCGGGGAGCTGTTTTTT; CDR3aa: CASTVTGSHPGELFF
abundance: NA; d_gene: NA; v_gene: TRBV7-2; j_gene: TRBJ1-3; CDR3nt: TGTGCCAGCAGCTTATATGGCCCCTCCACAGGCGGGACCAGGTTCACCATATATTTT; CDR3aa: CASSLYGPSTGGTRFTIYF
abundance: NA; d_gene: NA; v_gene: TRBV7-2; j_gene: TRBJ2-7; CDR3nt: TGTGCCAGCAGCCCCTACGGGATGAACTACGAGCAGTACTTC; CDR3aa: CASSPYGMNYEQYF
abundance: NA; d_gene: NA; v_gene: TRBV25-1; j_gene: TRBJ2-2; CDR3nt: TGTGCCAGCAGCCCTGGGGGGGCGCAGGGCACCGGGGAGCTGTTTTTT; CDR3aa: CASSPGGAQGTGELFF
abundance: NA; d_gene: TRBD2; v_gene: TRBV19; j_gene: TRBJ2-3; CDR3nt: TGTGCCAGTAGTCCAGAAATACCGACTAGCGGGAGTACAGATACGCAGTATTTT; CDR3aa: CASSPEIPTSGSTDTQYF
abundance: few; d_gene: TRBD2; v_gene: TRBV6-4; j_gene: TRBJ2-3; CDR3nt: TGTGCCAGCAGTGCCTCGGCCGGGACTAGTGCGGATACGCAGTATTTT; CDR3aa: CASSASAGTSADTQYF
abundance: NA; d_gene: TRBD1; v_gene: TRBV4-3; j_gene: TRBJ1-6; CDR3nt: TGCGCCAGTCGGGGGGACAGGTTTCTCTATAATTCACCCCTCCACTTT; CDR3aa: CASRGDRFLYNSPLHF
abundance: few; d_gene: TRBD1; v_gene: TRBV6-6; j_gene: TRBJ1-2; CDR3nt: TGTGCCAGCAGTTACCAGACAGGGGGATTCGATGGCTACACCTTC; CDR3aa: CASSYQTGGFDGYTF
abundance: NA; d_gene: TRBD1; v_gene: TRBV2; j_gene: TRBJ1-6; CDR3nt: TGTGCCAGCAGTAGCCTAGGGGGCGGGAATTCACCCCTCCACTTT; CDR3aa: CASSSLGGGNSPLHF
abundance: NA; d_gene: NA; v_gene: TRBV30; j_gene: TRBJ2-3; CDR3nt: TGTGCCTGGAGTGGATCAGGGTGGACGGATACGCAGTATTTT; CDR3aa: CAWSGSGWTDTQYF
abundance: NA; d_gene: NA; v_gene: TRBV10-3; j_gene: TRBJ2-7; CDR3nt: TGTGCCATCAGTGAAGGCGACTCCCGGGAGCAGTACTTC; CDR3aa: CAISEGDSREQYF
abundance: NA; d_gene: NA; v_gene: TRBV28; j_gene: TRBJ1-3; CDR3nt: TGTGCCAGCAGTTCCACAGGAGCCGTTGGAAACACCATATATTTT; CDR3aa: CASSSTGAVGNTIYF
abundance: NA; d_gene: NA; v_gene: TRBV18; j_gene: TRBJ1-1; CDR3nt: TGTGCCAGCTCACCACCGCCGCAGGGGAAAGCTTTCTTT; CDR3aa: CASSPPPQGKAFF
abundance: few; d_gene: TRBD2; v_gene: TRBV5-6; j_gene: TRBJ2-1; CDR3nt: TGTGCCAGCAGTGGCAGCGGGAGCCCCTACAATGAGCAGTTCTTC; CDR3aa: CASSGSGSPYNEQFF
abundance: NA; d_gene: NA; v_gene: TRBV11-1; j_gene: TRBJ2-1; CDR3nt: TGTGCCAGCAGAAAAGAGGGGGGGTCCTCCTACAATGAGCAGTTCTTC; CDR3aa: CASRKEGGSSYNEQFF
abundance: NA; d_gene: NA; v_gene: TRBV10-3; j_gene: TRBJ2-5; CDR3nt: TGTGCCATCAGTGAGAGTAGTCGGGAGACCCAGTACTTC; CDR3aa: CAISESSRETQYF
abundance: NA; d_gene: NA; v_gene: TRBV19; j_gene: TRBJ1-5; CDR3nt: TGTGCCAGTAGTATCCTCCCTCTGTACAATCAGCCCCAGCATTTT; CDR3aa: CASSILPLYNQPQHF
abundance: NA; d_gene: NA; v_gene: TRBV4-3; j_gene: TRBJ1-2; CDR3nt: TGCGCCAGCAGCCCGGGGTTTTTAGAGCAAAATGGGGGCTACACCTTC; CDR3aa: CASSPGFLEQNGGYTF
abundance: NA; d_gene: NA; v_gene: TRBV28; j_gene: TRBJ2-4; CDR3nt: TGTGCCAGCAGTTCCCGTGAGGGACTAGCCAAAAACATTCAGTACTTC; CDR3aa: CASSSREGLAKNIQYF
abundance: NA; d_gene: NA; v_gene: TRBV30; j_gene: TRBJ1-6; CDR3nt: TGTGCCTGGAAAGACTGGCCTAAAAAAGGTTCACCCCTCCACTTT; CDR3aa: CAWKDWPKKGSPLHF
abundance: NA; d_gene: NA; v_gene: TRBV6-1; j_gene: TRBJ2-4; CDR3nt: TGTGCCAGCAGTGCGTTGCAGGCGCCCCCCAAAAACATTCAGTACTTC; CDR3aa: CASSALQAPPKNIQYF
abundance: few; d_gene: NA; v_gene: TRBV6-1; j_gene: TRBJ2-7; CDR3nt: TGTGCCAGCAGCCCCCCGGTCCCTCACGAGCAGTACTTC; CDR3aa: CASSPPVPHEQYF
abundance: NA; d_gene: TRBD1; v_gene: TRBV6-1; j_gene: TRBJ2-2; CDR3nt: TGTGCCAGCGGGGGACAGGGGGAAACCGGGGAGCTGTTTTTT; CDR3aa: CASGGQGETGELFF
abundance: NA; d_gene: NA; v_gene: TRBV4-3; j_gene: TRBJ2-2; CDR3nt: TGCGCCAGCAGCCGAGGACTGAACACCGGGGAGCTGTTTTTT; CDR3aa: CASSRGLNTGELFF
abundance: NA; d_gene: NA; v_gene: TRBV19; j_gene: TRBJ2-6; CDR3nt: TGTGCCAGTAACGAACAGGGATCTGGGGCCAACGTCCTGACTTTC; CDR3aa: CASNEQGSGANVLTF
abundance: once; d_gene: TRBD1; v_gene: TRBV6-1; j_gene: TRBJ2-4; CDR3nt: TGTGCCAGCAGTGTACGAGGGGGCGGAAACATTCAGTACTTC; CDR3aa: CASSVRGGGNIQYF
abundance: NA; d_gene: NA; v_gene: TRBV9; j_gene: TRBJ2-7; CDR3nt: TGTGCCAGCAGCGCCTCCTACGAGCAGTACTTC; CDR3aa: CASSASYEQYF
abundance: NA; d_gene: TRBD1; v_gene: TRBV18; j_gene: TRBJ2-5; CDR3nt: TGTGCCAGCTCACGGACAGGGGGCCAGACCCAGTACTTC; CDR3aa: CASSRTGGQTQYF
abundance: NA; d_gene: NA; v_gene: TRBV28; j_gene: TRBJ1-2; CDR3nt: TGTGCCATCACAGGGAGTGGAGGCTACACCTTC; CDR3aa: CAITGSGGYTF
abundance: NA; d_gene: NA; v_gene: TRBV28; j_gene: TRBJ1-5; CDR3nt: TGTGCCAGCAGTACGATGGCAGGGAGCAATCAGCCCCAGCATTTT; CDR3aa: CASSTMAGSNQPQHF
abundance: NA; d_gene: TRBD1; v_gene: TRBV9; j_gene: TRBJ2-2; CDR3nt: TGTGCCAGCAGGCAGGGGGCGGGTATGGACACCGGGGAGCTGTTTTTT; CDR3aa: CASRQGAGMDTGELFF
abundance: NA; d_gene: NA; v_gene: TRBV20-1; j_gene: TRBJ2-5; CDR3nt: TGCAGTGCTAGGTTACAAGAGACCCAGTACTTC; CDR3aa: CSARLQETQYF